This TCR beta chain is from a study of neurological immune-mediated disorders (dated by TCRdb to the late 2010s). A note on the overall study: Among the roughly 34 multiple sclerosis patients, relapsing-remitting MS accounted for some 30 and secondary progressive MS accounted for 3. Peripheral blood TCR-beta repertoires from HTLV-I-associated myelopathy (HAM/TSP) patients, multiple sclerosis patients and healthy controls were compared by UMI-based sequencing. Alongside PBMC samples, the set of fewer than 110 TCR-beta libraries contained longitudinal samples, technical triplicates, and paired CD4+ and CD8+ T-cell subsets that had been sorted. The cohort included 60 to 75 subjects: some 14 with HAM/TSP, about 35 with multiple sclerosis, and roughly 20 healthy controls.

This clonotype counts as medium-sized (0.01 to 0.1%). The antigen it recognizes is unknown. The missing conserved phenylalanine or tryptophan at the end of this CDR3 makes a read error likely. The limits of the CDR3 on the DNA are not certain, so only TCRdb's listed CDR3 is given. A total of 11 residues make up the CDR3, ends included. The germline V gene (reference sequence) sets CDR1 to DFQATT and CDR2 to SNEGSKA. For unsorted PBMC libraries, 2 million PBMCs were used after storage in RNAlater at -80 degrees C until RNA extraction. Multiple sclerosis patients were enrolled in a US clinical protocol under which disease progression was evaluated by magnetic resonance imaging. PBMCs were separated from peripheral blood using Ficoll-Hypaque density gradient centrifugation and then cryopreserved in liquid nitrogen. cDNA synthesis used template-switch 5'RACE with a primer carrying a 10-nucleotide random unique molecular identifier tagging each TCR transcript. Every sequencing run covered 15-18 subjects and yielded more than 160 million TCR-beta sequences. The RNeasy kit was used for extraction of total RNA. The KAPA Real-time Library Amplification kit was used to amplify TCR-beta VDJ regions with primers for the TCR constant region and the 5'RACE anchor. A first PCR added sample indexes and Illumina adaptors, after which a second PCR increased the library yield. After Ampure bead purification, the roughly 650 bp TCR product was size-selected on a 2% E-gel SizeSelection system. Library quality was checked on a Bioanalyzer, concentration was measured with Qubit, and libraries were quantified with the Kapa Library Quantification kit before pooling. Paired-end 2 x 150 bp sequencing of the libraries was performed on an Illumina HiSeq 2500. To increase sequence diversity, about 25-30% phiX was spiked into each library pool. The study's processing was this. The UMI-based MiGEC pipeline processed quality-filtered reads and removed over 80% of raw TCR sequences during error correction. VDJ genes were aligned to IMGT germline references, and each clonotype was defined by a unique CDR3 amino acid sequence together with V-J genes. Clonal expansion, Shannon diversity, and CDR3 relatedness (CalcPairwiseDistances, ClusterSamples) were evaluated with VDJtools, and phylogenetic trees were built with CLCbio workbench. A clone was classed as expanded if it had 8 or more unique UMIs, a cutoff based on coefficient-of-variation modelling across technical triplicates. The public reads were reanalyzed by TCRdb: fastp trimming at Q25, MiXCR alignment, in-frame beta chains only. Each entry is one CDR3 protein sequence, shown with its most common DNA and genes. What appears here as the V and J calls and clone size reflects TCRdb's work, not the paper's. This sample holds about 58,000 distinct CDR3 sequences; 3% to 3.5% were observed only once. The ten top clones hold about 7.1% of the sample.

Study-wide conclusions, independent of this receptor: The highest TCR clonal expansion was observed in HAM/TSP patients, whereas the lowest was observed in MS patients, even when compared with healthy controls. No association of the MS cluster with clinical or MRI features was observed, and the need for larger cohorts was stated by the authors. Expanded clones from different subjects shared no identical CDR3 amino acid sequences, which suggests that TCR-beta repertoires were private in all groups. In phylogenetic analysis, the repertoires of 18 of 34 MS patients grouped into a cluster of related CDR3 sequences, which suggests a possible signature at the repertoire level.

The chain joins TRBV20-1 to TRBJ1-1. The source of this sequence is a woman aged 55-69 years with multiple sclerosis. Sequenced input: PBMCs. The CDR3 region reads CSATPPGIRVL.